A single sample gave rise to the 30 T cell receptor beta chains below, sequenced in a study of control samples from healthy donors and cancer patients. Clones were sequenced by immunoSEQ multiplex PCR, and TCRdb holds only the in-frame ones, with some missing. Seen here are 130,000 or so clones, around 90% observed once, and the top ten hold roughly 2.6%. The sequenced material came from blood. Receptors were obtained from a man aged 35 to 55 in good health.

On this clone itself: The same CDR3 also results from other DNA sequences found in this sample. CDR3 nucleotides: TGTGCCAGCAGCTTAGTTTCGGGCACCGGGGAGCTGTTTTTT. It yields the protein CASSLVSGTGELFF. This sequence joins TRBV7-9 and TRBJ2-2, with D unclear. Trimming cost V 1 base and J 4 bases, with 7 bases left between them. The CDR3 runs to 14 residues. The germline gives CDR1 SEHNR, CDR2 FQNEAQ (reference sequence).

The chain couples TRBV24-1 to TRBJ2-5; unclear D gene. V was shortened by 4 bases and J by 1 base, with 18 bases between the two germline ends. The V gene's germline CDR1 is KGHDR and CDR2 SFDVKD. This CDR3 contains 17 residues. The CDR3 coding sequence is TGTGCCACCAGTGACCCCGGCGTAGGTGGGCCCCAAGAGACCCAGTACTTC. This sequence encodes CATSDPGVGGPQETQYF.

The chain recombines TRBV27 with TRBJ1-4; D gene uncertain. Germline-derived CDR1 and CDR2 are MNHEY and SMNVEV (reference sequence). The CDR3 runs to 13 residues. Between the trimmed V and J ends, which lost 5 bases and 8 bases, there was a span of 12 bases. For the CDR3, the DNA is TGTGCCAGCAGTGCTATAACCCGAGAAAAACTGTTTTTT. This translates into CASSAITREKLFF. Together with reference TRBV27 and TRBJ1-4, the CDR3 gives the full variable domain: EAQVTQNPRYLITVTGKKLTVTCSQNMNHEYMSWYRQDPGLGLRQIYYSMNVEVTDKGDVPEGYKVSRKEKRNFPLILESPSPNQTSLYFCASSAITREKLFFGSGTQLSVL.

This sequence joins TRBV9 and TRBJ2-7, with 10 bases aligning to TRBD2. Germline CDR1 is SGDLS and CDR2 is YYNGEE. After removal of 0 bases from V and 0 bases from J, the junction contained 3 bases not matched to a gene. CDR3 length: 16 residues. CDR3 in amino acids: CASSVGSSGGSYEQYF. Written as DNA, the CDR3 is TGTGCCAGCAGCGTAGGGTCTAGCGGGGGCTCCTACGAGCAGTACTTC.

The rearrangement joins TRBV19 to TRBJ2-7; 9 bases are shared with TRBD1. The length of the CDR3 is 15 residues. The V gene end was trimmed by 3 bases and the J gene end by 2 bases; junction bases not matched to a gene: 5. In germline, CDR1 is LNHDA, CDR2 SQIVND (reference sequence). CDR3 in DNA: TGTGCCAGTAGTATCGGGGGACAGGGTACCTACGAGCAGTACTTC. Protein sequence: CASSIGGQGTYEQYF.

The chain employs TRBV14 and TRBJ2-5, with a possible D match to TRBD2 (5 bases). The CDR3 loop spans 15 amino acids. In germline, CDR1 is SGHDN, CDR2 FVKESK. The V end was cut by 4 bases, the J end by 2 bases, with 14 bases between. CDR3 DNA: TGTGCCAGCAGCCCCCTACTAGGCCAACAAGAGACCCAGTACTTC. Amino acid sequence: CASSPLLGQQETQYF.

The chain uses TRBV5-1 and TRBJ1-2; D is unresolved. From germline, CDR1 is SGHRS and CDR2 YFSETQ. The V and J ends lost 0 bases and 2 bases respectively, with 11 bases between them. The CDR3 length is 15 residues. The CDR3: CASSLARRQNYGYTF. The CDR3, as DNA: TGCGCCAGCAGCTTGGCCAGGCGGCAGAACTATGGCTACACCTTC.

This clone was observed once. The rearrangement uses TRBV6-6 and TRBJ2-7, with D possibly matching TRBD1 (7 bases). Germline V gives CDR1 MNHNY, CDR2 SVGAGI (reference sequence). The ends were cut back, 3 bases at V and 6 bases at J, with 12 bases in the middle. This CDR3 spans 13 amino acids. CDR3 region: CASSYVQGGEQYF. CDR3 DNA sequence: TGTGCCAGCAGTTATGTCCAGGGGGGCGAGCAGTACTTC.

This chain's CDR3 is CASSQVGRTGYTF. CDR3 bases: TGTGCCAGCAGCCAAGTAGGAAGAACCGGCTACACCTTC. This rearrangement joins TRBV14 to TRBJ1-2, with D hard to call. V was clipped by 1 base and J by 8 bases, with 11 bases between them. The CDR3 loop spans 13 amino acids. Germline values: CDR1 SGHDN, CDR2 FVKESK.

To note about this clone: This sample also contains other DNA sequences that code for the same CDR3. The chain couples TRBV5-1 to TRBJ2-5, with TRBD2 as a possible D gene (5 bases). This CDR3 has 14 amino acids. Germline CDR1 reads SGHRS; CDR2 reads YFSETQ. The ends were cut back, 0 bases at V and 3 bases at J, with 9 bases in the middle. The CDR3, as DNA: TGCGCCAGCAGCTTGGCCGGAGGAGAAGAGACCCAGTACTTC. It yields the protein CASSLAGGEETQYF.

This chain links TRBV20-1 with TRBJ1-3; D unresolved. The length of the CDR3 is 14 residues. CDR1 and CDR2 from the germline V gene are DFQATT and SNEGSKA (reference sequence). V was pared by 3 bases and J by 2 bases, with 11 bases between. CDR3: CSASKANTGNTIYF. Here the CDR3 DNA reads TGCAGTGCTAGTAAGGCAAACACTGGAAACACCATATATTTT.

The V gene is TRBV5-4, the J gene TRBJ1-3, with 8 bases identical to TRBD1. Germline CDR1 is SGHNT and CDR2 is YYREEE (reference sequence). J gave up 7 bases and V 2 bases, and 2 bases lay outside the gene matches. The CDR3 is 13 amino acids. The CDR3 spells CASSFQGANTIYF. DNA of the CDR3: TGTGCCAGCAGCTTCCAGGGGGCGAACACCATATATTTT.

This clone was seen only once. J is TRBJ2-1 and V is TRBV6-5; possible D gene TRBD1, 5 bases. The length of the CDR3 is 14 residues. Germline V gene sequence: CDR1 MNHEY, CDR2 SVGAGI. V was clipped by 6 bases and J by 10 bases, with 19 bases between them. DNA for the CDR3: TGTGCCAGCAGCCTCCTCCTGGCAGCAGGGGAGCAGTTCTTC. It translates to CASSLLLAAGEQFF.

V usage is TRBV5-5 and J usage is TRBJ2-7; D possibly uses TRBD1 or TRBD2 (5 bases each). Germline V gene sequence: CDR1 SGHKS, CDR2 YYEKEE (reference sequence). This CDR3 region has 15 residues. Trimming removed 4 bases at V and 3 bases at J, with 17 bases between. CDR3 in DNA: TGTGCCAGCAGCCCGTTGGGACCGACTCGCTACGAGCAGTACTTC. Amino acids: CASSPLGPTRYEQYF.

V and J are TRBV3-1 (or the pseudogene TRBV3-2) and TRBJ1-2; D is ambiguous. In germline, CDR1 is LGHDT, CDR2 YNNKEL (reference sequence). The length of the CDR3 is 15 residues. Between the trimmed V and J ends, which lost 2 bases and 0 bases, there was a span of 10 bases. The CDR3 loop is CASSQLSGTNYGYTF. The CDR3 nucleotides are TGTGCCAGCAGCCAACTAAGCGGAACTAACTATGGCTACACCTTC.

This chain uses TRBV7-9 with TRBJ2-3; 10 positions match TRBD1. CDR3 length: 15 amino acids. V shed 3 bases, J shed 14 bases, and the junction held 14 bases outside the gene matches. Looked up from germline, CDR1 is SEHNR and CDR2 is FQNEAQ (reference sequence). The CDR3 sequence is CASSFGTGVGLRGYF. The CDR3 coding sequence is TGTGCCAGCAGCTTTGGGACAGGGGTGGGCCTGCGTGGGTATTTT.

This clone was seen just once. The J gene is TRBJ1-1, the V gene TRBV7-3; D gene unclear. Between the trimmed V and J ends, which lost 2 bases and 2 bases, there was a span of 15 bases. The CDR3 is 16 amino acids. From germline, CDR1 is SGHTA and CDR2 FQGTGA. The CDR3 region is CASSLSAGRVNTEAFF. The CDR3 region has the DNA TGTGCCAGCAGCTTATCCGCGGGTAGGGTTAACACTGAAGCTTTCTTT. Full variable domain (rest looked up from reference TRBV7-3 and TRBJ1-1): GAGVSQTPSNKVTEKGKYVELRCDPISGHTALYWYRQSLGQGPEFLIYFQGTGAADDSGLPNDRFFAVRPEGSVSTLKIQRTERGDSAVYLCASSLSAGRVNTEAFFGQGTRLTVV.

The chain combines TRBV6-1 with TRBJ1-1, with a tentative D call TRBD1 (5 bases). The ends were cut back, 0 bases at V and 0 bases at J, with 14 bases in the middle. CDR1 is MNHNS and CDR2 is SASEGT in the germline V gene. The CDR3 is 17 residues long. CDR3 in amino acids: CASSEAGRVVLNTEAFF. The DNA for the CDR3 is TGTGCCAGCAGTGAAGCGGGCAGGGTGGTATTGAACACTGAAGCTTTCTTT.

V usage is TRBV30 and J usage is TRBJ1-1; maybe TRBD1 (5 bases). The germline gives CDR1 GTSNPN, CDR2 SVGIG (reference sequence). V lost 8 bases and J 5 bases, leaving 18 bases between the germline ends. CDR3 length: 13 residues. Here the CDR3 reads CAAQVQKGTEAFF. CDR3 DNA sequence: TGTGCCGCCCAAGTCCAGAAGGGGACTGAAGCTTTCTTT.

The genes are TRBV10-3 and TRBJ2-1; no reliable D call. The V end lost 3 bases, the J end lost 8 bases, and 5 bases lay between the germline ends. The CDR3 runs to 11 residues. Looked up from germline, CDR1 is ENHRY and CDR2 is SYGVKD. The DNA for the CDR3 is TGTGCCATCAGTGAACGGGATGAGCAGTTCTTC. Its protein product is CAISERDEQFF.

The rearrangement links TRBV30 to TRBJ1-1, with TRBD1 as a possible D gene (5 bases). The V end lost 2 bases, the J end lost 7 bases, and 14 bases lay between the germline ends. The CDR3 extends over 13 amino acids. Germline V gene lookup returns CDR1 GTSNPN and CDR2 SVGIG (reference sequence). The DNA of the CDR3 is TGTGCCTGGAGTTCACTTGGGGACTTTGAAGCTTTCTTT. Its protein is CAWSSLGDFEAFF.

CDR3 sequence reads: CASRPDINYGYTF. DNA for the CDR3: TGCGCCAGCAGACCGGACATTAACTATGGCTACACCTTC. The chain employs TRBV5-1 and TRBJ1-2, with D possibly being TRBD1 (5 bases). V was cut by 5 bases and J by 1 base, with 9 bases left in between. This CDR3 is built from 13 residues. Germline CDR1 and CDR2: SGHRS and YFSETQ.

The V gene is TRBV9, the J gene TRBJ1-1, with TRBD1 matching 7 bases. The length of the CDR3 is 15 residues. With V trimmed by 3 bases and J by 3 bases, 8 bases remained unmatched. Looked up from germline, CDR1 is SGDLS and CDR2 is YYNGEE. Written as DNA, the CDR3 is TGTGCCAGCAGCGAACAGGGGTGGGGATACACTGAAGCTTTCTTT. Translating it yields CASSEQGWGYTEAFF.

The CDR3 region has the DNA TGTGCCAGCAGTCAATCCTCCCGGGCCGAAGCTTTCTTT. It specifies CASSQSSRAEAFF. The chain links TRBV27 to TRBJ1-1; D gene unclear. This CDR3 region has 13 residues. Germline V lookup: CDR1 MNHEY, CDR2 SMNVEV (reference sequence). The V and J ends lost 5 bases and 8 bases respectively, with 15 bases between them.

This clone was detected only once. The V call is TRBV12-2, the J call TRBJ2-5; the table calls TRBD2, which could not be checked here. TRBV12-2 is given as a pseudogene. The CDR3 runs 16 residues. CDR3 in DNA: TGTGCAACCTACAAATCTAGCGGGGGGGCCCCAGAGACCCAGTACTTC. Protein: CATYKSSGGAPETQYF.

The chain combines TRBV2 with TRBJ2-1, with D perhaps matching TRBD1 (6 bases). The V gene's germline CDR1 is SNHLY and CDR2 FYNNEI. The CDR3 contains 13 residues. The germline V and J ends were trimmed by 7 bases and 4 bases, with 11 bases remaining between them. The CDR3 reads CASIGQFYNEQFF. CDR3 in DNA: TGTGCCAGCATAGGACAGTTTTACAATGAGCAGTTCTTC.

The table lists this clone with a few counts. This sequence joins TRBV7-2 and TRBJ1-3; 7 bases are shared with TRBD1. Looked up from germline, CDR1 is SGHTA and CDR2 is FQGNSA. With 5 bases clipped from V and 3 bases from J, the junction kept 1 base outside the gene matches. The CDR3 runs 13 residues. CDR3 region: CASSTGVGNTIYF. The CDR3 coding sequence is TGTGCCAGCAGCACAGGGGTTGGAAACACCATATATTTT.

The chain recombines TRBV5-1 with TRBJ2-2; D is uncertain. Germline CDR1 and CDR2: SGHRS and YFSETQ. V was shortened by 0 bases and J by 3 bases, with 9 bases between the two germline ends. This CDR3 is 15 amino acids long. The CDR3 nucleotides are TGCGCCAGCAGCTTGGCGGCTAGTGACACCGGGGAGCTGTTTTTT. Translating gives CASSLAASDTGELFF. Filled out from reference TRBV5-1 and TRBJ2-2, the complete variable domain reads KAGVTQTPRYLIKTRGQQVTLSCSPISGHRSVSWYQQTPGQGLQFLFEYFSETQRNKGNFPGRFSGRQFSNSRSEMNVSTLELGDSALYLCASSLAASDTGELFFGEGSRLTVL.

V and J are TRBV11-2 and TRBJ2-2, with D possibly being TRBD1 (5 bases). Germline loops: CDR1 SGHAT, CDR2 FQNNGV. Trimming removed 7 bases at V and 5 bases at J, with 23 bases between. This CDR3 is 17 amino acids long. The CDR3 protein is CASKGRAAFEGTGELFF. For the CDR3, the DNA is TGTGCCAGCAAGGGCAGGGCCGCTTTCGAAGGGACCGGGGAGCTGTTTTTT.

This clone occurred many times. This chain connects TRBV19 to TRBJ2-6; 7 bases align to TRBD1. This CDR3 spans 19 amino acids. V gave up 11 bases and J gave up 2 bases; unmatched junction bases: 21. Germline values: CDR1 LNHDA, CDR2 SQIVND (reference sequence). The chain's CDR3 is CAWSETGLPGNAGANVLTF. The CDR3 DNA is TGTGCCTGGTCCGAGACAGGGCTCCCCGGGAACGCTGGGGCCAACGTCCTGACTTTC.